The source of this T cell receptor (beta chain) is a study of blood T cell repertoires in COVID-19. In the study overall: Sites across the United States, Italy and Spain contributed samples from acute and convalescent COVID-19. T cells, B-cell-depleted T cells, or PBMCs provided the cDNA or gDNA that served as material.

The authors' processing: Reference gene primer amplification gave nucleated cell count estimates. Repertoires were generated with immunoSEQ multiplex PCR, while TCRdb's copy carries only in-frame clones and drops some. V and J calls plus clone size are reproduced from that table; the DNA served to infer D and trimming. The table lists roughly 300,000 clones, 70% to 90% of them singletons. This clonotype was sampled from a woman between 45 and 60 years old who had recovered from COVID-19. Sequencing input: peripheral blood.

The CDR3 region has the DNA TGTGCCACCAGCAGAGACCACGGGGGGGAGACCCAGTACTTC. This translates into CATSRDHGGETQYF. The rearrangement links TRBV15 to TRBJ2-5; 7 nucleotides agree with TRBD2. From germline, CDR1 is LNHNV and CDR2 YYDKDF (reference sequence). V trimming: 0 bases; J trimming: 5 bases; junction bases outside the gene matches: 3. The CDR3 is made up of 14 amino acids. The complete variable domain, with remaining parts taken from reference TRBV15 and TRBJ2-5, reads DAMVIQNPRYQVTQFGKPVTLSCSQTLNHNVMYWYQQKSSQAPKLLFHYYDKDFNNEADTPDNFQSRRPNTSFCFLDIRSPGLGDTAMYLCATSRDHGGETQYFGPGTRLLVL.